This T cell receptor (beta chain) was found in a study of identical twins. Template switching created a universal primer site, and the cDNA included unique molecular identifiers. TCRdb reprocessed the 5' RACE reads via MiXCR and lists one record per CDR3 protein. The table includes nearly 900,000 distinct CDR3 sequences, more than 9% detected once. A few counts support this clonotype. Antigen: not known. The J segment lost 11 bases and the V segment lost 4 bases, leaving 14 bases of the junction unmatched. The CDR3 has 16 residues. Germline CDR1 and CDR2: SGHTA and FQGNSA. General study points: Models underestimated out-of-frame TCR alpha sharing in monozygotic twins. Whereas memory repertoires showed no such difference, abundant cord blood beta clonotypes carried fewer insertions. The authors drew conclusions from cross-sectional statistical analysis rather than following the same donors.

The data were also submitted as part of a second study, on yellow fever vaccine responses in identical twins.

The V call is TRBV7-2, the J call TRBJ2-1; 10 nucleotides line up with TRBD2. Input material: PBMCs. The receptor was derived from a woman aged 18-30 years in good health. The CDR3 bases are TGTGCCAGCAGCTGGCTTCCTGTGGCTAGCGGGGGAAAGCAGTTCTTC. It translates to CASSWLPVASGGKQFF.